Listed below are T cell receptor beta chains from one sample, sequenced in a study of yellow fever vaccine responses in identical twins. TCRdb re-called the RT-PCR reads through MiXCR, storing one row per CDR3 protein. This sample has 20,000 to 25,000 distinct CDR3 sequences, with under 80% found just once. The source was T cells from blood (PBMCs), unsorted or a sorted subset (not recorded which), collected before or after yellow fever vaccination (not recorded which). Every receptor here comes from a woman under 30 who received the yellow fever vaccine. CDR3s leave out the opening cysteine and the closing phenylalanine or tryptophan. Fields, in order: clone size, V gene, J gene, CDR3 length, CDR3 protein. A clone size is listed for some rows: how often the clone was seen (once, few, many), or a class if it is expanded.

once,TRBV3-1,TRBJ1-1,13,ASRKGQGRNTEAF
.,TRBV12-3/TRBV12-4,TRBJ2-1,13,ASSLSSGMYNEQF
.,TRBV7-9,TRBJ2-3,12,ASSLGQYTDTQY
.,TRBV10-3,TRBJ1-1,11,AISDRPNTEAF
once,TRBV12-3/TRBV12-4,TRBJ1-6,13,ASSPTGNYNSPLH
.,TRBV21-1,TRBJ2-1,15,ASSSLGRGSSYNEQF
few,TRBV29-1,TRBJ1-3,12,SVQTGPRGNTIY
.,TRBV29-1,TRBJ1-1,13,SVVPQGYMNTEAF
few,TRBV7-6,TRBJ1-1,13,ASSSVKSMNTEAF
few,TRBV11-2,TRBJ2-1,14,ASSPTDRHTYNEQF
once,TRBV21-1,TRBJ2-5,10,ASTGVQETQY
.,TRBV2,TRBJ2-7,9,AIQTGDEQY
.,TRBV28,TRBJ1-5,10,ASSLDSQPQH
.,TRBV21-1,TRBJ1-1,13,ASSKAQGALTEAF
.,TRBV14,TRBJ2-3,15,ASSQDASGVLTDTQY
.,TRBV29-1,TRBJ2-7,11,SVVSAGTSEQY
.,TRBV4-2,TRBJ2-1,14,ASSQGTSGLIGEQF
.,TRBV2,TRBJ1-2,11,ASSEAHPYGYT
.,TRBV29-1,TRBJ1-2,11,SVGGTGIYGYT
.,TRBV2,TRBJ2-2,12,ASSEAGDTGELF
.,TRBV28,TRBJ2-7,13,ASRKGDAPFYEQY
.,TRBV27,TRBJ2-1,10,ASSLSGAEQF
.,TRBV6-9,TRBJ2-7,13,ASSYTGGSSYEQY
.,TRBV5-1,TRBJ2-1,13,ASSLPRPSYNEQF
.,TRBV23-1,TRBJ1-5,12,ASNQTAGNQPQH
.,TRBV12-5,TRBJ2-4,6,ASGAGN
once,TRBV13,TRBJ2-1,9,ASRAANEQF
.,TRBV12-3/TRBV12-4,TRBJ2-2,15,ASSFLALAANTGELF
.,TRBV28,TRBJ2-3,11,ASSLAITDTQY
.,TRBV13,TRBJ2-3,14,ASSRTTGAVTDTQY
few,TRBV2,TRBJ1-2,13,ASSVTGRPNYGYT
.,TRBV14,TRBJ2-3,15,ASSQGNWRLPGDTQY
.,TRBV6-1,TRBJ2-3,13,ASSPGLFLRDTQY
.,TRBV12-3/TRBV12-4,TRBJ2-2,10,ASSPYTGELF
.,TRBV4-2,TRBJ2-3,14,ASSQKRGLATDTQY
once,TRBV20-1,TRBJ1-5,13,SASDRGFSNQPQH
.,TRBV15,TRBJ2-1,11,ATSRVRGQGQF
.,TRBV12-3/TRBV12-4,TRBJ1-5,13,ASSPPGSYNQPQH
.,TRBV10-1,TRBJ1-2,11,ASSETRGYGYT
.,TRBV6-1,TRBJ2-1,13,ASSPDEGTYNEQF
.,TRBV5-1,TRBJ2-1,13,ASSPKGLDSNEQF
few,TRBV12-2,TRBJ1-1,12,ASALRDRFTEAF
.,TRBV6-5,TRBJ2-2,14,ASSYSPGRNTGELF
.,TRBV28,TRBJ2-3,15,ASSPRTSGGGVDTQY
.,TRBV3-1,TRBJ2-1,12,ASRSGVRYNEQF
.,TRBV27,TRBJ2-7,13,ASSSKTSGSYEQY
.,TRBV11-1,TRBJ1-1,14,ASSPPGGSVNTEAF
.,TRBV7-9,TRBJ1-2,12,ASSLASQREGYT
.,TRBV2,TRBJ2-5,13,ASSDGAYYQETQY
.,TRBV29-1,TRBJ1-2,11,SVEQGQRHGYT
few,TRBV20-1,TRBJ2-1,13,SAPRLAGGTNEQF
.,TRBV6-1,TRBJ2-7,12,ASSPRQGSYEQY
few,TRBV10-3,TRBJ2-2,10,AVAGEAAELF
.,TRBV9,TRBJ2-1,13,ASSVAAGLYNEQF
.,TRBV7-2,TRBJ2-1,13,ASSLAGRRDNEQF
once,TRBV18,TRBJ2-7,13,ASSQPGHQNLEQY
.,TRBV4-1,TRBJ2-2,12,ASSLRANTGELF